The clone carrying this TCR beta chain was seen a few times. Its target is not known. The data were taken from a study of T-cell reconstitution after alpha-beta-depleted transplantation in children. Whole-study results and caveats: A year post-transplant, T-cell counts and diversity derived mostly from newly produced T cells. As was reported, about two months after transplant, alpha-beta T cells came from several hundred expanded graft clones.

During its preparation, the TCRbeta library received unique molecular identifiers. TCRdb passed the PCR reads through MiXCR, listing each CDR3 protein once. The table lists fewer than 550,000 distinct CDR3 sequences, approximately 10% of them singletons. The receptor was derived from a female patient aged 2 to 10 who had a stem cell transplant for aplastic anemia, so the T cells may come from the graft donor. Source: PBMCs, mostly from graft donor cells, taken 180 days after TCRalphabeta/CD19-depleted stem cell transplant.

CDR3 coding DNA: TGTGCCAGCAGCCTCAGGGATCCAACCTATGGCTACACCTTC. Protein sequence: CASSLRDPTYGYTF. The rearrangement uses TRBV12-3 or TRBV12-4 and TRBJ1-2; a weak D match, TRBD1 (5 bases). There are 14 residues in the CDR3. Trimming shortened V by 6 bases and J by 4 bases, and 15 bases separated the two germline ends.